The 2 T cell receptor beta chains below come from one sample, sequenced in a study of graft-versus-host responses after intestinal transplantation. The antigens of these receptors remain unknown. Profiled with immunoSEQ multiplex PCR; TCRdb holds only in-frame clones, not every one. Here the sample spans about 41,000 clones, 90% to 95% being singletons. The sequences come from unstimulated CD8+ T cells sorted from spleen or lymph node cells, collected before transplant. All receptors derive from a human donor who was the organ donor for an intestinal transplant.

This chain's CDR3 is CASSDPTGDRYYKYYNSPLHF. As DNA, the CDR3 is TGCGCCAGCAGTGACCCGACAGGGGACCGTTACTACAAATACTATAATTCACCCCTCCACTTT. The chain is built from TRBV10-2 and TRBJ1-6, with 8 bases that match TRBD1. The CDR3 totals 21 residues. Germline CDR1 and CDR2: WSHSY and SAAADI. With 3 bases clipped from V and 3 bases from J, the junction kept 19 bases outside the gene matches.

The chain couples TRBV10-2 to TRBJ2-5; the match to TRBD1 covers 10 bases. The CDR3 spans 15 residues. After removal of 5 bases from V and 4 bases from J, the junction contained 7 bases not matched to a gene. The germline CDR1 and CDR2 sequences are WSHSY and SAAADI. The CDR3 reads CASSMWTGGSETQYF. CDR3 DNA: TGCGCCAGCAGTATGTGGACAGGGGGATCAGAGACCCAGTACTTC.